Below, 25 T cell receptor beta chains from the same sample are listed, as sequenced in a study of Graves' ophthalmopathy and Graves' hyperthyroidism. RNA transcripts served as template for amplifying TCR beta CDR3 sequences. After a first-round RT-PCR with HTBI primers, a second-round multiplex PCR was run. One entry per CDR3 protein, called by TCRdb with MiXCR from the multiplex PCR reads. Found here are some 210,000 distinct CDR3 sequences, just under 30% of them singletons; the top ten hold 9.1%. Source material: peripheral blood. The source is a man aged 50 or older with Graves' ophthalmopathy.

Here the CDR3 DNA reads TGTGCCAGCAGACCCGGACTACCCACCGGGGAGCTGTTTTTT. As protein: CASRPGLPTGELFF. This chain connects TRBV12-3 or TRBV12-4 to TRBJ2-2, with D possibly matching TRBD2 (6 bases). The ends were cut back, 6 bases at V and 4 bases at J, with 12 bases in the middle. CDR3 length: 14 amino acids.

The genes are TRBV27 and TRBJ1-2; TRBD1 aligns across 8 bases. Germline trimming cut 5 bases from V and 5 bases from J; bases unmatched to any gene: 4. CDR3 length equals 13 residues. Germline-derived CDR1 and CDR2 are MNHEY and SMNVEV (reference sequence). CDR3 coding DNA: TGTGCCAGCAGTGAGCAGGGGGCATATGGCTACACCTTC. Translating it yields CASSEQGAYGYTF.

DNA for the CDR3: TGTGCCAGCAGTGAGCCAACTAGCGAGTTGTCCTACGAGCAGTACTTC. Its protein is CASSEPTSELSYEQYF. The rearrangement joins TRBV6-1 to TRBJ2-7; 7 bases are a match to TRBD2. The germline V gene encodes CDR1 MNHNS and CDR2 SASEGT. J lost 1 base, V lost 3 bases, and 9 bases had no gene match. The CDR3 has 16 residues.

The sample holds many counts of this clonotype. V usage is TRBV28 and J usage is TRBJ2-4, with 12 nucleotides matching TRBD2. The length of the CDR3 is 16 residues. The germline CDR1 and CDR2 sequences are MDHEN and SYDVKM. Trimming took 4 bases from V and 16 from J; bases not matched to a gene: 17. The CDR3, as DNA: TGTGCCAGCAGTTCTTCCGGGACTAGCGGGTTCAGGGGGGTTTACTTC. As protein: CASSSSGTSGFRGVYF. The full variable domain, its missing parts supplied by reference TRBV28 and TRBJ2-4, is DVKVTQSSRYLVKRTGEKVFLECVQDMDHENMFWYRQDPGLGLRLIYFSYDVKMKEKGDIPEGYSVSREKKERFSLILESASTNQTSMYLCASSSSGTSGFRGVYFGAGTRLSVL.

This clonotype was seen repeatedly, ten times or more. This chain connects TRBV20-1 to TRBJ2-3, with D possibly matching TRBD1 (6 bases). V shed 6 bases and J shed 4 bases, with 14 bases lying between them. Germline loops: CDR1 DFQATT, CDR2 SNEGSKA (reference sequence). This CDR3 comprises 13 residues. In DNA form, the CDR3 reads TGCAGTGCCCACAGGGCCGGGGCAGATACGCAGTATTTT. Its protein product is CSAHRAGADTQYF.

This clonotype showed up many times. This chain connects TRBV11-2 to TRBJ1-6; 8 positions match TRBD1. CDR1 and CDR2 from the germline V gene are SGHAT and FQNNGV. V trimming: 4 bases; J trimming: 11 bases; junction bases outside the gene matches: 10. The CDR3 extends over 15 amino acids. DNA of the CDR3: TGTGCCAGCAGCTCAGGGGGCAGCAAACAACCACCCCTCCACTTT. Amino acid sequence: CASSSGGSKQPPLHF.

This clonotype has a count of ten or more. This chain connects TRBV24-1 to TRBJ2-4, with D possibly TRBD1 on 6 matching bases. V was cut by 6 bases and J by 9 bases, with 17 bases left in between. CDR3 length equals 14 residues. The germline V gene encodes CDR1 KGHDR and CDR2 SFDVKD. CDR3 bases: TGTGCCACCAGTCCGGGACACCTCCCAGGCATTCAGTACTTC. It specifies CATSPGHLPGIQYF.

The DNA for the CDR3 is TGTGCCAGCAGCTTAGGCCGGGCGGGACTTTCCTACGAGCAGTACTTC. This gives the protein CASSLGRAGLSYEQYF. The chain has TRBV27 and TRBJ2-7, with TRBD2 as a possible D gene (6 bases). The germline V gene has CDR1 MNHEY and CDR2 SMNVEV (reference sequence). The CDR3 has 16 amino acids. V was clipped by 6 bases and J by 1 base, with 19 bases between them.

This sequence joins TRBV25-1 and TRBJ2-5; D possibly corresponds to TRBD2 (5 bases). This CDR3 comprises 16 residues. From germline, CDR1 is MGHDK and CDR2 SYGVNS. Trimming shortened V by 3 bases and J by 5 bases, and 19 bases separated the two germline ends. The CDR3 DNA follows: TGTGCCAGCAGTGATAAGCGTCATACTAGAGAGGAGACCCAGTACTTC. Translation: CASSDKRHTREETQYF.

CDR3 in amino acids: CIPGGLNTEAFF. In DNA form, the CDR3 reads TGCATTCCGGGGGGGTTGAACACTGAAGCTTTCTTT. The chain recombines TRBV20-1 with TRBJ1-1; tentatively, D is TRBD1 (5 bases). The CDR3 sequence is 12 residues long. The germline CDR1 and CDR2 sequences are DFQATT and SNEGSKA (reference sequence).

This clonotype appeared many times. The rearrangement links TRBV25-1 to TRBJ2-6, with no clear D. This CDR3 contains 16 residues. Germline loops: CDR1 MGHDK, CDR2 SYGVNS. Trimming pared 2 bases from V and 4 bases from J, leaving 12 bases between. CDR3 DNA sequence: TGTGCCAGCAGTGAAAGGGTCAGCTCAGGGGCCAACGTCCTGACTTTC. This encodes CASSERVSSGANVLTF.

The rearrangement links TRBV6-1 to TRBJ2-7, with D possibly being TRBD2 (6 bases). The CDR3 length is 16 residues. Germline lookup yields CDR1 MNHNS and CDR2 SASEGT. The V and J ends lost 6 bases and 7 bases respectively, with 25 bases between them. This CDR3 is CASRFISGGKTGEQYF. For the CDR3, the DNA is TGTGCCAGCAGATTTATTAGCGGTGGTAAGACTGGGGAGCAGTACTTC.

This clonotype showed up many times. This chain uses TRBV9 with TRBJ1-1; no clear D gene. V was clipped by 1 base and J by 1 base, with 8 bases between them. The CDR3 is made up of 14 amino acids. Germline CDR1 reads SGDLS; CDR2 reads YYNGEE. The CDR3 nucleotides read TGTGCCAGCAGCGTAAAGGAGAAGAACACTGAAGCTTTCTTT. Protein: CASSVKEKNTEAFF.

This chain uses TRBV7-2 with TRBJ1-1; a weak D match, TRBD1 (5 bases). Trimming shortened V by 9 bases and J by 3 bases, and 20 bases separated the two germline ends. The CDR3 length is 15 residues. Germline V gene data show CDR1 as SGHTA and CDR2 as FQGNSA. CDR3 sequence: CASTAGIFEDTEAFF. The CDR3 DNA reads TGTGCCAGTACAGCAGGGATATTTGAGGACACTGAAGCTTTCTTT.

In its sample, this clonotype was seen many times. The rearrangement links TRBV10-3 to TRBJ2-7; D perhaps matches TRBD1 (5 bases). Trimming left V 4 bases short and J 0 bases short, with 10 bases between. In germline, CDR1 is ENHRY, CDR2 SYGVKD. The CDR3 has 14 amino acids. The chain's CDR3 is CAISGTLDSYEQYF. CDR3 sequence (DNA): TGTGCCATCAGTGGGACATTGGACTCCTACGAGCAGTACTTC.

This clonotype was seen many times. The chain couples TRBV6-5 to TRBJ2-7; possible D gene TRBD1, 6 bases. Trimming cost V 3 bases and J 2 bases, with 14 bases left between them. Germline V gene data show CDR1 as MNHEY and CDR2 as SVGAGI. This CDR3 contains 15 residues. The CDR3 bases are TGTGCCAGCAGTTATCGACAGGACACTCCCTACGAGCAGTACTTC. This translates into CASSYRQDTPYEQYF.

The chain uses TRBV29-1 and TRBJ1-2; 7 positions agree with TRBD1. This CDR3 comprises 13 residues. V was clipped by 5 bases and J by 0 bases; unmatched bases: 3. Germline V lookup: CDR1 SQVTM, CDR2 ANQGSEA. CDR3 DNA sequence: TGCAGCGTTTCGACAGGGACTAACTATGGCTACACCTTC. It yields the protein CSVSTGTNYGYTF.

The chain joins TRBV27 to TRBJ2-4; 11 nucleotides agree with TRBD2. The germline V gene has CDR1 MNHEY and CDR2 SMNVEV (reference sequence). The V segment lost 5 bases and the J segment 7 bases; nucleotides outside the gene matches: 4. This CDR3 has 14 residues. The DNA for the CDR3 is TGTGCCAGCAGTCCTCTAGCGGGAGGCAACATTCAGTACTTC. Encoded protein: CASSPLAGGNIQYF.

This clonotype was detected many times. The chain carries TRBV28 and TRBJ2-7, with 11 bases aligning to TRBD1. CDR3 length equals 15 residues. Germline CDR1 is MDHEN and CDR2 is SYDVKM. J lost 1 base, V lost 5 bases, and 4 bases had no gene match. The CDR3 loop reads CASSTGTGGSYEQYF. The CDR3 region has the DNA TGTGCCAGCAGTACCGGGACAGGGGGTTCCTACGAGCAGTACTTC.

V and J are TRBV5-1 and TRBJ2-7; 11 positions match TRBD2. The CDR3 extends over 18 amino acids. V lost 2 bases and J lost 2; bases outside the gene matches: 12. Germline V gene data show CDR1 as SGHRS and CDR2 as YFSETQ. Here the CDR3 reads CASSFGRSGRADTYEQYF. The CDR3 DNA is TGCGCCAGCAGCTTTGGACGTAGCGGGAGGGCCGATACCTACGAGCAGTACTTC.

This clonotype has ten or more counts. The rearrangement links TRBV6-5 to TRBJ1-5; 8 bases match TRBD1. The CDR3 spans 15 residues. Germline V lookup: CDR1 MNHEY, CDR2 SVGAGI. Trimming cost V 7 bases and J 6 bases; bases outside gene matches: 11. CDR3 region: CASTIQRQGIQPQHF. The CDR3 coding sequence is TGTGCCAGCACAATTCAACGACAGGGGATTCAGCCCCAGCATTTT.

There are many counts of this clonotype. The CDR3 loop is CASSPGIAGVEQYF. CDR3 DNA sequence: TGTGCCAGCAGTCCCGGAATAGCGGGAGTGGAGCAGTACTTC. The V gene is TRBV12-3 or TRBV12-4, the J gene TRBJ2-7, with 9 bases fitting TRBD2. V was clipped by 5 bases and J by 7 bases; unmatched bases: 9. The CDR3 has 14 amino acids.

The J gene is TRBJ1-2, the V gene TRBV28, with 10 positions matching TRBD1. CDR3 length equals 13 residues. CDR1 and CDR2 (germline): MDHEN, SYDVKM. J gave up 8 bases and V 5 bases, and 5 bases lay outside the gene matches. In DNA, the CDR3 is TGTGCCAGCAGTCTGGGACAGGGGACCGGCTACACCTTC. It is translated as CASSLGQGTGYTF.

There are many counts of this clonotype. This sequence joins TRBV18 and TRBJ1-1; D not resolved. The CDR3 totals 18 residues. From germline, CDR1 is KGHSH and CDR2 LQKENI. V shed 0 bases and J shed 0 bases, with 17 bases lying between them. CDR3 protein: CASSPPAGWFFMNTEAFF. The CDR3 bases are TGTGCCAGCTCACCACCGGCGGGATGGTTCTTCATGAACACTGAAGCTTTCTTT.

In its sample, this clonotype was seen many times. The rearrangement links TRBV7-2 to TRBJ1-1; D is unclear. This CDR3 has 14 residues. The V end was cut by 1 base, the J end by 3 bases, with 9 bases between. Germline V lookup: CDR1 SGHTA, CDR2 FQGNSA. CDR3 region: CASSLGRMDTEAFF. CDR3 DNA sequence: TGTGCCAGCAGCTTAGGTCGGATGGACACTGAAGCTTTCTTT.